This T cell receptor (beta chain) was captured in a study of blood T cell repertoires in COVID-19. This clone was observed a single time. Sequencing used immunoSEQ multiplex PCR; TCRdb keeps in-frame clones, though not all of them. The table has 250,000 to 300,000 clones, approximately 82% seen once; the top ten hold 2.5% to 3.5%. The sequence was collected from a woman aged 18-29 years with acute or convalescent COVID-19. The sample comprised peripheral blood.

CDR3 bases: TGTGCCAGCAGCCTTCGACAGGGGGGAACTGGGGCCAACGTCCTGACTTTC. This sequence encodes CASSLRQGGTGANVLTF. The chain links TRBV7-9 to TRBJ2-6, with 9 bases lining up with TRBD1. The CDR3 has 17 amino acids. Germline V gene data show CDR1 as SEHNR and CDR2 as FQNEAQ (reference sequence). The J segment lost 2 bases and the V segment lost 5 bases, leaving 7 bases of the junction unmatched.